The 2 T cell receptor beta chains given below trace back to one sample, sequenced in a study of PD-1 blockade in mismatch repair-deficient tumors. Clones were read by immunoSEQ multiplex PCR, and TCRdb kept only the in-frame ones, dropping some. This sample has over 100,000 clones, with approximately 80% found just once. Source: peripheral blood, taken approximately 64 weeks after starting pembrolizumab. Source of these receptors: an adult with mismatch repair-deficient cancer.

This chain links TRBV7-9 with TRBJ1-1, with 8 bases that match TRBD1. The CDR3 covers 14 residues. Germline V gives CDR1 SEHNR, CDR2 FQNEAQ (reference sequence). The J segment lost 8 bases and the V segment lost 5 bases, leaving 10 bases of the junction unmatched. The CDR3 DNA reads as TGTGCCAGCAGCCTACAAGAAGGACAGGGAGAAGCTTTCTTT. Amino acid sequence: CASSLQEGQGEAFF.

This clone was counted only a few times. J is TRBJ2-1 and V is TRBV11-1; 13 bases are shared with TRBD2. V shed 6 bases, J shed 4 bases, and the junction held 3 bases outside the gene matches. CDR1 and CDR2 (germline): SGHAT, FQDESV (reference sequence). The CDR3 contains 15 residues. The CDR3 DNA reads TGTGCCAGCAGTCGGACTAGCGGGGGATACAATGAGCAGTTCTTC. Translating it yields CASSRTSGGYNEQFF.